Listed below are T cell receptor beta chains from one sample, sequenced in a study of Graves' ophthalmopathy and Graves' hyperthyroidism. Using its own MiXCR run on the multiplex PCR reads, TCRdb lists one record per CDR3 protein. The profile shows 350,000 to 450,000 distinct CDR3 sequences, about 17% of them singletons. The specimen was peripheral blood. Every receptor here comes from a woman in her late teens or twenties with Graves' ophthalmopathy. CDR3s include the opening cysteine and the closing phenylalanine or tryptophan. D genes are given only for firm matches. Part of the rows lack a size; the others show once, few, many or a class for expanded clones.

>NA|few|TRBJ1-5|TRBV6-1
CASSDSRTNQPQHF
TGTGCCAGCAGTGACAGCCGGACCAATCAGCCCCAGCATTTT
>NA|many|TRBJ2-2|TRBV7-3
CASSSAREGTGELVF
TGTGCCAGCAGCTCCGCAAGGGAAGGAACCGGGGAGCTGGTTTTT
>TRBD1|NA|TRBJ2-7|TRBV7-8
CASSTRQGEEQYF
TGTGCCAGCAGCACCCGACAGGGAGAAGAGCAGTACTTC
>TRBD2|few|TRBJ2-7|TRBV15
CATSRKREGTYEQYF
TGTGCCACCAGCAGAAAGCGGGAGGGGACCTACGAGCAGTACTTC
>TRBD1|many|TRBJ2-7|TRBV29-1
CSANRGTYEQYF
TGCAGCGCTAACAGGGGGACCTACGAGCAGTACTTC
>TRBD1|many|TRBJ1-1|TRBV30
CAWKVTGGTEAFF
TGTGCCTGGAAAGTGACAGGGGGCACTGAAGCTTTCTTT
>TRBD1|many|TRBJ1-5|TRBV24-1
CATSDRDRGSNQPQHF
TGTGCCACCAGTGACCGAGACAGGGGTAGCAATCAGCCCCAGCATTTT
>NA|many|TRBJ1-1|TRBV12-3/TRBV12-4
CASSRLVGNTEAFF
TGTGCCAGCAGTCGCCTTGTTGGGAACACTGAAGCTTTCTTT
>NA|many|TRBJ1-1|TRBV5-1
CASSLDGGNTEAFF
TGCGCCAGCAGCTTGGACGGAGGGAACACTGAAGCTTTCTTT
>NA|many|TRBJ2-7|TRBV20-1
CSARDWSGKGDEQYF
TGCAGTGCTAGAGATTGGTCAGGGAAGGGGGACGAGCAGTACTTC
>NA|many|TRBJ2-5|TRBV7-7
CASSSGQGGGETQYF
TGTGCTAGCAGTTCCGGACAGGGAGGGGGAGAGACCCAGTACTTC
>NA|many|TRBJ2-7|TRBV7-2
CASSPTRGIYFEQYF
TGTGCCAGCAGCCCTACCCGGGGAATCTACTTCGAGCAGTACTTC
>NA|many|TRBJ1-5|TRBV24-1
CATRGEGINQPQHF
TGTGCCACCAGGGGTGAAGGAATAAATCAGCCCCAGCATTTT
>TRBD2|many|TRBJ2-2|TRBV29-1
CSARLAGGPNTGELFF
TGCAGCGCTAGACTAGCGGGAGGGCCGAACACCGGGGAGCTGTTTTTT
>NA|many|TRBJ1-1|TRBV6-2/TRBV6-3
CASSYVARPTEAFF
TGTGCCAGCAGTTACGTGGCCCGTCCCACTGAAGCTTTCTTT
>NA|many|TRBJ2-5|TRBV6-1
CASRLGETQYF
TGTGCCAGCAGGCTGGGAGAGACCCAGTACTTC
>NA|many|TRBJ1-1|TRBV29-1
CSVVDANTEAFF
TGCAGCGTTGTGGACGCGAACACTGAAGCTTTCTTT
>NA|NA|TRBJ2-5|TRBV28
CASSPYGAETQYF
TGTGCCAGCAGTCCATATGGGGCCGAGACCCAGTACTTC
>TRBD2|many|TRBJ2-7|TRBV11-2
CASSRHRLAGGRDEQYF
TGTGCCAGCAGCCGTCATAGACTAGCGGGGGGCAGGGACGAGCAGTACTTC
>NA|many|TRBJ2-7|TRBV28
CASSLWGFSYEQYF
TGTGCCAGCAGTTTATGGGGATTTTCCTACGAGCAGTACTTC
>TRBD1|many|TRBJ2-5|TRBV6-5
CASSYSGTGVETQYF
TGTGCCAGCAGTTACTCGGGGACAGGGGTGGAGACCCAGTACTTC
>TRBD1|many|TRBJ1-1|TRBV30
CAWSGGWGQALGRRTEAFF
TGTGCCTGGAGTGGGGGTTGGGGACAGGCCTTGGGAAGAAGAACTGAAGCTTTCTTT
>NA|NA|TRBJ2-7|TRBV11-2
CASSLERGARAYEQYF
TGTGCCAGCAGCTTAGAACGGGGGGCTAGGGCCTACGAGCAGTACTTC
>TRBD1|many|TRBJ2-7|TRBV9
CASSVGGQRSYEQYF
TGTGCCAGCAGCGTAGGGGGACAGCGTTCCTACGAGCAGTACTTC
>NA|few|TRBJ1-5|TRBV4-3
CASSQDGSGPYQPQHF
TGCGCCAGCAGCCAAGATGGGAGCGGGCCTTATCAGCCCCAGCATTTT
>NA|few|TRBJ1-5|TRBV2
CASRSSLNQPQHF
TGTGCCAGCCGAAGCTCCCTCAATCAGCCCCAGCATTTT
>NA|NA|TRBJ1-1|TRBV11-3
CASSGTGHLEAFF
TGTGCCAGCAGCGGAACGGGACACCTAGAAGCTTTCTTT
>NA|many|TRBJ2-5|TRBV28
CASSWGDQETQYF
TGTGCCAGCAGTTGGGGGGACCAAGAGACCCAGTACTTC
>NA|many|TRBJ2-7|TRBV30
CAGGTAVHEQYF
TGTGCCGGCGGGACCGCCGTCCACGAGCAGTACTTC
>TRBD1|many|TRBJ2-5|TRBV6-5
CASSSTGGGETQYF
TGTGCCAGCAGTTCGACAGGGGGCGGGGAGACCCAGTACTTC
>TRBD1|few|TRBJ2-4|TRBV27
CASSLTGTGRDIQYF
TGTGCCAGCAGTCTAACCGGGACAGGGAGAGACATTCAGTACTTC
>NA|many|TRBJ2-6|TRBV12-3/TRBV12-4
CASTPRTSGANVLTF
TGTGCCAGCACCCCGCGTACCTCTGGGGCCAACGTCCTGACTTTC
>TRBD1|many|TRBJ2-7|TRBV7-9
CASTPGGQGFNEQYF
TGTGCCAGCACCCCGGGGGGACAGGGGTTTAACGAGCAGTACTTC
>NA|many|TRBJ1-1|TRBV28
CASQSLRRHPMNTEAFF
TGTGCCAGCCAATCATTAAGACGGCACCCCATGAACACTGAAGCTTTCTTT
>NA|many|TRBJ2-7|TRBV28
CASSLLTPGGYEQYF
TGTGCCAGCAGTTTGCTGACGCCGGGCGGCTACGAGCAGTACTTC
>TRBD1|many|TRBJ1-5|TRBV6-5
CASSHRQGSNQPQHF
TGTGCCAGCAGTCACCGACAGGGTAGCAATCAGCCCCAGCATTTT
>TRBD2|many|TRBJ2-7|TRBV24-1
CATKGLATYEQYF
TGTGCCACCAAGGGACTAGCGACTTACGAGCAGTACTTC
>NA|many|TRBJ2-2|TRBV7-2
CASSLAHSVAAGELFF
TGTGCCAGCAGCTTAGCCCACTCTGTGGCAGCCGGGGAGCTGTTTTTT